Sequencing of this T cell receptor (beta chain) was carried out in a study of chemoradiotherapy in HPV16-positive cancers (dated by TCRdb to 2021 to 2024). Study-wide context: Functional T-cell assays on cells from a couple of HPV16-positive patients defined candidate HPV-specific T-cell clones and common TCR motifs. The study asked whether T-cell immunity against the HPV oncoproteins E6 and E7 changes during chemoradiotherapy and whether it affects survival. Next, the candidate HPV-specific TCRs and motifs were followed in TCR repertoires from fewer than 100 patients with HPV-related cancers. Study-wide conclusions, independent of this receptor: The functional definition of HPV-specific T cells came from only a couple of HPV16-positive patients, and the survival association was reported for HPV16-positive patients. Improved recurrence-free survival in HPV16-positive patients was associated with expansion of HPV-responsive T cells during chemoradiotherapy. Expansion of candidate HPV-specific clones and E7-related TCR motifs was observed in the tumor microenvironment during treatment, whereas no such expansion was observed for non-HPV-specific T cells.

Receptors were amplified or captured by the immunoSEQ multiplex PCR assay. Entries here come from immuneACCESS through TCRdb and include only in-frame sequences with V and J called. Some clones fail to appear in such tables; in the studies checked, an unresolved V gene covers under half of the shortfall, and the cause of the remainder is unknown. In all, the sample holds approximately 5,400 clones, and 76% of those were seen once. The ten most abundant clones make up about 30% of the sample. Relative to germline, V is missing 1 base and J is missing 5 bases, with 6 bases of the junction outside any gene match. There are 16 amino acids in the CDR3, from cysteine to phenylalanine inclusive. Only the CDR3 part of the read is kept: 48 bases, read in frame from the first base. As encoded in the germline V gene, CDR1 is MGHRA while CDR2 is YSYEKL. Repertoires were sampled multiple times during chemoradiotherapy, which allowed clonal expansion in the tumor microenvironment to be followed.

Remarks on this clone: Its target antigen remains unknown. No much larger clonotype is one base removed from it; base qualities were not supplied.

The receptor was isolated from a human donor with HPV-associated anogenital cancer. This material was collected from a patient who underwent chemoradiotherapy. The V gene is TRBV4-1 and the J gene is TRBJ2-1, with 9 bases matching TRBD2. Read as DNA, the sequence is TGCGCCAGCAGCCAAGTAAGCGGGAGGACCGACAATGAGCAGTTCTTC. Translated, it gives CASSQVSGRTDNEQFF.